The 28 T cell receptor beta chains below come from one sample, sequenced in a study of shared T cell receptors in the human thymus. Libraries were prepared by immunoSEQ multiplex PCR; TCRdb keeps only in-frame clonotypes and omits some of them. This table holds more than 300,000 clones, 85% to 95% found once. Specimen: thymocytes. These receptors originate from a human donor.

This chain connects TRBV6-5 to TRBJ1-1; tentative D call: TRBD1 (6 bases). The CDR3 has 15 residues. CDR1 MNHEY and CDR2 SVGAGI come from the germline V gene. Between the trimmed V and J ends, which lost 8 bases and 3 bases, there was a span of 19 bases. In nucleotides, the CDR3 is TGTGCCAGCTGCGGGGGGGCGCCAAGGGACACTGAAGCTTTCTTT. It encodes CASCGGAPRDTEAFF.

The chain recombines TRBV11-2 with TRBJ2-3, with TRBD1 identical over 8 bases. The V and J ends lost 0 bases and 10 bases, in that order; junction bases with no gene match: 15. The CDR3 contains 17 residues. Germline assignment: CDR1 SGHAT and CDR2 FQNNGV. CDR3 sequence: CASSLDLDRGPTDAQYF. The CDR3 DNA reads as TGTGCCAGCAGCTTAGATCTCGACAGGGGCCCGACCGACGCGCAGTATTTT.

This rearrangement joins TRBV28 to TRBJ1-1, with 10 bases lining up with TRBD1. There are 19 residues in the CDR3. CDR1 is MDHEN and CDR2 is SYDVKM in the germline V gene. The junction had 15 bases not matched to a gene; V was cut back by 5 bases and J by 0 bases. The CDR3 DNA follows: TGTGCCAGCAGTCCCGGGACAGGGGCACCCCCTGGGGTGAACACTGAAGCTTTCTTT. This codes for CASSPGTGAPPGVNTEAFF. Supplemented by reference TRBV28 and TRBJ1-1, the full variable domain reads DVKVTQSSRYLVKRTGEKVFLECVQDMDHENMFWYRQDPGLGLRLIYFSYDVKMKEKGDIPEGYSVSREKKERFSLILESASTNQTSMYLCASSPGTGAPPGVNTEAFFGQGTRLTVV.

The CDR3 protein is CASSLGASGWSTDTQYF. In nucleotides, the CDR3 is TGTGCCAGCAGCTTAGGGGCTAGCGGGTGGAGCACAGATACGCAGTATTTT. The chain has TRBV7-2 and TRBJ2-3; TRBD2 matches 8 bases. The length of the CDR3 is 17 residues. The ends lost 1 base at V and 0 bases at J; junction bases unmatched: 6. In germline, CDR1 is SGHTA, CDR2 FQGNSA.

This rearrangement joins TRBV6-6 to TRBJ2-7; tentatively, D is TRBD1 (5 bases). Germline V gene sequence: CDR1 MNHNY, CDR2 SVGAGI (reference sequence). Trimming stripped 0 bases from V and 1 base from J, with 10 bases between. The CDR3 is 15 amino acids. The CDR3 nucleotides are TGTGCCAGCAGTTACTCTGCAGGGATGTCCTACGAGCAGTACTTC. Its protein product is CASSYSAGMSYEQYF.

V is TRBV25-1 and J is TRBJ2-3; 8 positions match TRBD2. Germline loops: CDR1 MGHDK, CDR2 SYGVNS. J gave up 3 bases and V 4 bases, and 9 bases lay outside the gene matches. CDR3 size: 16 residues. CDR3 in amino acids: CASSGKREGRTDTQYF. The CDR3 DNA sequence: TGTGCCAGCAGTGGTAAACGGGAGGGCCGGACAGATACGCAGTATTTT.

This clone is a singleton in its sample. This chain joins TRBV18 and TRBJ1-2; D gene ambiguous. In germline, CDR1 is KGHSH, CDR2 LQKENI. The ends were cut back, 3 bases at V and 2 bases at J, with 7 bases in the middle. The CDR3 has 13 residues. CDR3 residues: CASSPSKNYGYTF. In nucleotides, the CDR3 is TGTGCCAGCTCACCGAGCAAAAACTATGGCTACACCTTC.

The chain couples TRBV27 to TRBJ1-2; 9 positions agree with TRBD1. The germline V gene has CDR1 MNHEY and CDR2 SMNVEV (reference sequence). This CDR3 spans 16 amino acids. The V segment lost 7 bases and the J segment 2 bases; nucleotides outside the gene matches: 11. CDR3 nucleotide sequence: TGTGCCAGCACCACCCCCACACAGGGGGCGAACTATGGCTACACCTTC. Protein sequence: CASTTPTQGANYGYTF.

This clone has a single count. This chain links TRBV5-1 with TRBJ2-5, with TRBD2 matching over 14 bases. J was trimmed by 3 bases and V by 4 bases; bases with no gene match: 11. This CDR3 has 18 residues. CDR1 SGHRS and CDR2 YFSETQ come from the germline V gene. The CDR3 loop reads CASSAWTSGRMPKETQYF. As DNA, the CDR3 is TGCGCCAGCAGCGCGTGGACTAGCGGGAGGATGCCAAAAGAGACCCAGTACTTC.

The V gene is TRBV7-2, the J gene TRBJ2-1; TRBD2 matches at 10 bases. Losses at the gene ends were 1 base for V and 8 bases for J; bases not matched to a gene: 5. Germline CDR1 reads SGHTA; CDR2 reads FQGNSA. The CDR3 is made up of 15 amino acids. The CDR3 DNA reads as TGTGCCAGCAGCTTAGGGCTAGCGGGAGATGATGAGCAGTTCTTC. This translates into CASSLGLAGDDEQFF.

This chain connects TRBV5-1 to TRBJ2-3; D is possibly TRBD1 (7 bases). This CDR3 spans 17 amino acids. Trimming stripped 0 bases from V and 5 bases from J, with 19 bases between. Germline V gene sequence: CDR1 SGHRS, CDR2 YFSETQ. CDR3 sequence: CASSLDGQAGWEDTQYF. CDR3 nucleotides: TGCGCCAGCAGCTTGGATGGACAGGCGGGGTGGGAAGATACGCAGTATTTT.

This clone has just one count. The chain carries TRBV9 and TRBJ2-5, with 7 bases matching TRBD2. Per the germline V gene, CDR1 is SGDLS and CDR2 is YYNGEE. The junction had 3 bases not matched to a gene; V was cut back by 0 bases and J by 4 bases. The CDR3 length is 14 residues. CDR3 nucleotide sequence: TGTGCCAGCAGCGTAGAAGGCGGGAGAGAGACCCAGTACTTC. Translation: CASSVEGGRETQYF.

The chain couples TRBV7-6 to TRBJ2-1, with 11 bases aligning to TRBD2. The CDR3 has 18 amino acids. The ends lost 0 bases at V and 3 bases at J; junction bases unmatched: 7. Germline CDR1 SGHVS, CDR2 FNYEAQ. The CDR3 is CASSLATRGTSGYNEQFF. As DNA, the CDR3 is TGTGCCAGCAGCTTAGCTACCCGGGGGACTAGCGGCTACAATGAGCAGTTCTTC.

J is TRBJ1-3 and V is TRBV10-3; TRBD1 matches 7 bases. Losses at the gene ends were 10 bases for V and 4 bases for J; bases not matched to a gene: 10. This CDR3 comprises 14 residues. Germline assignment: CDR1 ENHRY and CDR2 SYGVKD. CDR3 residues: CATTGDSRGNTIYF. CDR3 bases: TGTGCCACAACCGGGGACAGTAGAGGAAACACCATATATTTT.

V and J are TRBV7-2 and TRBJ2-7; 7 bases align to TRBD1. Trimming took 4 bases from V and 5 from J; bases not matched to a gene: 8. CDR1 and CDR2 from the germline V gene are SGHTA and FQGNSA. CDR3 length: 14 residues. CDR3: CASSWRQGCNEQYF. In DNA, the CDR3 is TGTGCCAGCAGCTGGCGACAGGGTTGCAACGAGCAGTACTTC.

The chain recombines TRBV5-6 with TRBJ2-3; the match to TRBD2 covers 9 bases. CDR3 length: 17 amino acids. Germline-derived CDR1 and CDR2 are SGHDT and YYEEEE. V lost 3 bases and J lost 1; bases outside the gene matches: 9. CDR3 in amino acids: CASSSHGREGRTDTQYF. The CDR3 region has the DNA TGTGCCAGCAGCTCCCATGGGCGGGAGGGTCGCACAGATACGCAGTATTTT.

The gene calls are TRBV6-1 and TRBJ2-1, with TRBD2 matching over 10 bases. Germline lookup yields CDR1 MNHNS and CDR2 SASEGT. The CDR3 runs 14 residues. Trimming removed 8 bases from V and 9 bases from J; junction bases left unmatched: 10. In DNA form, the CDR3 reads TGTGCCAGCGAGCTAGCGGGAGCGGGAAGTGAGCAGTTCTTC. This gives the protein CASELAGAGSEQFF.

V is TRBV6-4 and J is TRBJ2-1; D is undetermined. CDR3 length: 14 amino acids. Germline lookup yields CDR1 MRHNA and CDR2 SNTAGT. V gave up 6 bases and J gave up 0 bases, with 9 bases separating them. CDR3 region: CASRPYSSYNEQFF. CDR3 nucleotide sequence: TGTGCCAGCAGGCCTTATAGCTCCTACAATGAGCAGTTCTTC.

This sequence joins TRBV29-1 and TRBJ2-7; TRBD2 matches at 7 bases. The V and J ends lost 4 bases and 0 bases, in that order; junction bases with no gene match: 6. Germline CDR1 reads SQVTM; CDR2 reads ANQGSEA. The CDR3 totals 14 residues. The CDR3 sequence: CSVVSGTFSYEQYF. The CDR3 DNA is TGCAGCGTTGTAAGCGGGACCTTCTCCTACGAGCAGTACTTC.

The genes are TRBV27 and TRBJ2-5, with a weak D call TRBD2 (6 bases). Trimming cost V 3 bases and J 4 bases, with 9 bases left between them. CDR1 is MNHEY and CDR2 is SMNVEV in the germline V gene (reference sequence). There are 13 residues in the CDR3. CDR3 sequence reads: CASSLSGGETQYF. DNA of the CDR3: TGTGCCAGCAGTTTGTCCGGGGGAGAGACCCAGTACTTC.

This clone appeared once. This chain connects TRBV5-8 to TRBJ2-3, with a possible D match to TRBD1 (6 bases). CDR3 size: 18 residues. V lost 6 bases to trimming and J lost 3 bases, with 26 bases between them. CDR1 is SGHTS and CDR2 is YDEGEE in the germline V gene. The CDR3 nucleotides are TGTGCCAGCACCTTTGCTAGGCCGGAAGGACAGACTACAGATACGCAGTATTTT. This codes for CASTFARPEGQTTDTQYF.

The chain has TRBV7-6 and TRBJ2-1; D is unclear. CDR3 size: 14 residues. Trimming took 5 bases from V and 0 from J, leaving 8 bases between them. Germline loops: CDR1 SGHVS, CDR2 FNYEAQ. The CDR3 here is CASSRRSSYNEQFF. The CDR3 bases are TGTGCCAGCAGCCGAAGGAGCTCCTACAATGAGCAGTTCTTC.

The CDR3 nucleotides read TGTGCCACCAGCTCCCAACCCTACAGGGGAGTGCGGTCTGGAAACACCATATATTTT. Translating gives CATSSQPYRGVRSGNTIYF. This sequence joins TRBV15 and TRBJ1-3, with 7 positions matching TRBD1. J gave up 1 base and V 5 bases, and 17 bases lay outside the gene matches. The CDR3 runs to 19 residues. CDR1 is LNHNV and CDR2 is YYDKDF in the germline V gene (reference sequence).

The genes are TRBV2 and TRBJ2-5; 9 bases align to TRBD2. Germline V CDR1 and CDR2: SNHLY, FYNNEI. The CDR3 runs to 12 residues. The V segment lost 6 bases and the J segment 4 bases; nucleotides outside the gene matches: 0. The CDR3 loop is CASRLAGETQYF. The CDR3 DNA reads as TGTGCCAGCAGACTAGCGGGAGAGACCCAGTACTTC.

This chain uses TRBV6-5 with TRBJ2-2; 9 nucleotides match TRBD1. The V and J ends lost 2 bases and 6 bases, in that order; junction bases with no gene match: 4. Germline CDR1 is MNHEY and CDR2 is SVGAGI. CDR3 size: 15 residues. DNA for the CDR3: TGTGCCAGCAGTTACGGACAGGGGATAGCCGGGGAGCTGTTTTTT. It specifies CASSYGQGIAGELFF.

V usage is TRBV10-2 and J usage is TRBJ1-6; TRBD1 matches 7 bases. This CDR3 is 16 amino acids long. V lost 5 bases and J lost 4; bases outside the gene matches: 8. From germline, CDR1 is WSHSY and CDR2 SAAADI. The CDR3 sequence is CASSMGQTPYNSPLHF. For the CDR3, the DNA is TGCGCCAGCAGTATGGGACAGACTCCTTATAATTCACCCCTCCACTTT.

The V and J genes are TRBV27 and TRBJ2-7; 14 bases fit TRBD2. Germline loops: CDR1 MNHEY, CDR2 SMNVEV (reference sequence). With 5 bases clipped from V and 4 bases from J, the junction kept 10 bases outside the gene matches. The CDR3 totals 17 residues. The CDR3 sequence is CASSTRRTSGRCYEQYF. CDR3 coding DNA: TGTGCCAGCAGTACACGTAGGACTAGCGGGAGGTGTTACGAGCAGTACTTC.

V usage is TRBV7-9 and J usage is TRBJ1-1; D is perhaps TRBD1 (5 bases). CDR1 is SEHNR and CDR2 is FQNEAQ in the germline V gene (reference sequence). V lost 8 bases and J 1 base, leaving 20 bases between the germline ends. CDR3 length: 16 residues. Here the CDR3 reads CASARGGRQTNTEAFF. As DNA, the CDR3 is TGTGCCAGCGCGAGAGGTGGTAGACAGACGAACACTGAAGCTTTCTTT.